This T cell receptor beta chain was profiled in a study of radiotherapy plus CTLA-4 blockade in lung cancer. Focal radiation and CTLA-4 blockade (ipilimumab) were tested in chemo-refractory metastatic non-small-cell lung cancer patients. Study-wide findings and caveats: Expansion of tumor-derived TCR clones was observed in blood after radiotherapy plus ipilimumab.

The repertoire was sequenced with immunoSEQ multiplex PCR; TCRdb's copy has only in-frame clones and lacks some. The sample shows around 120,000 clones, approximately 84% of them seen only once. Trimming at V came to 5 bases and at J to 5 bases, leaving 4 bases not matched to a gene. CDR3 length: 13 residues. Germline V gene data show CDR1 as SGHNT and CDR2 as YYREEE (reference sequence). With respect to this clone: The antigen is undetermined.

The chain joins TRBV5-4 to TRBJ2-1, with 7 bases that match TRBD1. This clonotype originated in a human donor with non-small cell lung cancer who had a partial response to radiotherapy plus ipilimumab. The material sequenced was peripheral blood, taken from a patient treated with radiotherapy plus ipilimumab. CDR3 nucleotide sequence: TGTGCCAGCAGTTTCGGACAGGACAATGAGCAGTTCTTC. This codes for CASSFGQDNEQFF. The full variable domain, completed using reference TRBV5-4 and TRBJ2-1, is ETGVTQSPTHLIKTRGQQVTLRCSSQSGHNTVSWYQQALGQGPQFIFQYYREEENGRGNFPPRFSGLQFPNYSSELNVNALELDDSALYLCASSFGQDNEQFFGPGTRLTVL.